This T cell receptor (beta chain) comes out of a study of blood T cell repertoires in COVID-19. Study information: In each case, the material was cDNA or gDNA derived from T cells, B-cell-depleted T cells, or PBMCs.

The Seattle patients, enrolled during active infection, were followed longitudinally. In the source study's methods: Amplification with reference gene primers provided the estimates of nucleated cell counts. Libraries were prepared by immunoSEQ multiplex PCR; TCRdb keeps only in-frame clonotypes and omits some of them. Clone size and the V and J calls come from that table; the DNA yielded D and trimming. The data show 170,000 or so clones, with approximately 83% seen just once and around 6.3% held by the top ten. CDR3 length: 16 amino acids. Germline CDR1 SGHRS, CDR2 YFSETQ. V gave up 4 bases and J gave up 1 base; unmatched junction bases: 4.

The chain couples TRBV5-1 to TRBJ2-7, with 14 bases matching TRBD2. The origin of this receptor is a woman in her 40s with COVID-19, enrolled during active disease. The sample taken for sequencing was peripheral blood. CDR3 region: CASSPGLAGASYEQYF. CDR3 in DNA: TGCGCCAGCAGCCCGGGACTAGCGGGAGCTTCCTACGAGCAGTACTTC. The full variable domain, with the rest looked up from reference TRBV5-1 and TRBJ2-7, is KAGVTQTPRYLIKTRGQQVTLSCSPISGHRSVSWYQQTPGQGLQFLFEYFSETQRNKGNFPGRFSGRQFSNSRSEMNVSTLELGDSALYLCASSPGLAGASYEQYFGPGTRLTVT.